The clone carrying this T cell receptor beta chain was detected ten times or more. TCR beta CDR3 region amplification was performed from RNA transcripts. First-round RT-PCR targeting the TCR CDR3 was performed with the HTBI primer set. TCRdb reprocessed the multiplex PCR reads via MiXCR and lists one record per CDR3 protein. Among 75,000 to 100,000 distinct CDR3 sequences, just over 50% were seen once, and the ten largest hold less than 30%. The data belong to a study of T cells in Graves' hyperthyroidism and ophthalmopathy. The CDR3 consists of 14 residues. Trimming left V 3 bases short and J 7 bases short, with 13 bases between. In germline, CDR1 is SGHTA, CDR2 FQGNSA.

This rearrangement joins TRBV7-2 to TRBJ1-5; D might be TRBD1 (6 bases). Sequencing used blood. The sequence was collected from a woman aged 40 to 50 with Graves' hyperthyroidism. The CDR3 DNA follows: TGTGCCAGCAGCTTCGGGGGCGCGGGGCAGCCCCAGCATTTT. It codes for CASSFGGAGQPQHF.